This T cell receptor (beta chain) was captured in a study of CD8 T cells in ankylosing spondylitis. Overall study findings and caveats: Seemingly characteristic of ankylosing spondylitis blood was a TCR beta motif consisting of 7 or 8 highly homologous variants.

MiXCR, applied by TCRdb to the 5' RACE reads, yields one record per CDR3 protein. The repertoire holds a few hundred thousand distinct CDR3 sequences, approximately 20% seen once, with approximately 16% in the top ten. Concerning this clonotype itself: Antigen specificity is unknown.

Germline lookup yields CDR1 SGHRS and CDR2 YFSETQ. The CDR3 length is 16 residues. V was shortened by 4 bases and J by 2 bases, with 19 bases between the two germline ends. The rearrangement links TRBV5-1 to TRBJ2-7; TRBD2 is a possible D gene (6 bases). The sequenced sample consisted of blood, either unsorted or a sorted T cell fraction (not recorded which). This clonotype was sampled from a male donor with ankylosing spondylitis. The CDR3 protein is CASSRDLAPATYEQYF. In DNA, the CDR3 is TGCGCCAGCAGCCGGGACTTAGCACCAGCTACCTACGAGCAGTACTTC.